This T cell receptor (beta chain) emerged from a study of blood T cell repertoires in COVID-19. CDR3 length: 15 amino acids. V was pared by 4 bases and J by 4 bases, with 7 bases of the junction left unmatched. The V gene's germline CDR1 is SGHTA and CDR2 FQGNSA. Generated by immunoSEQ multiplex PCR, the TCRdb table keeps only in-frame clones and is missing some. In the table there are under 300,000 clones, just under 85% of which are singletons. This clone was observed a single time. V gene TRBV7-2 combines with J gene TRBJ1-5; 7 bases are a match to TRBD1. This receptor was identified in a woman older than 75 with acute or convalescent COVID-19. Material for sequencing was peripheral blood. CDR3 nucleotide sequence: TGTGCCAGCAGCTCAAATATGGACAGGAATCAGCCCCAGCATTTT. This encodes CASSSNMDRNQPQHF.